Below, one T cell receptor (beta chain) is given with its context. What it binds is not known. The assay was immunoSEQ multiplex PCR, and TCRdb's table has in-frame clones only and misses some. Among 80,000 to 85,000 clones listed, around 80% were seen once. These data originate in a study of OX40 agonist ivuxolimab in advanced cancers. Study observations and caveats: Clonal expansion by week 6 occurred in CD4+ and CD8+ blood T cells (at 0.1 to 3.0 mg/kg). Antigen specificity of clonally expanded peripheral T cells was not established.

CDR3 length: 12 amino acids. With 7 bases removed from V and 8 bases from J, the gap between germline ends came to 11 bases. Germline assignment: CDR1 MGHDK and CDR2 SYGVNS. This sample comprised CD4+ or CD8+ T cells sorted from blood, obtained in a trial of the OX40 agonist ivuxolimab. The genes are TRBV25-1 and TRBJ1-4; perhaps TRBD1 as D (5 bases). The origin of this receptor is an adult with an advanced solid tumor such as melanoma, head and neck, liver or kidney cancer. CDR3 protein: CASKGSGEKLFF. The CDR3 bases are TGTGCCAGCAAGGGGTCGGGGGAAAAACTGTTTTTT.